The TCR beta chain under discussion was sequenced for a study of CD8+CD57+ T cells in acquired aplastic anemia. Those patients picked for sequencing had displayed CD8+CD57+ cell expansion on flow cytometry. Diagnosis of severe acquired aplastic anemia applied to all patients. At blood sampling, none of the patients had yet received therapy. V was pared by 8 bases and J by 0 bases, with 13 bases between. Germline CDR1 is DFQATT and CDR2 is SNEGSKA (reference sequence). The CDR3 is 13 residues long. This clonotype appeared a single time. Its antigen remains unknown. Broader study findings: The study found no significant CD8+ Simpson's diversity difference between patients and controls.

CDR3 and TCR beta VDJ profiling relied on genomic DNA as the template. A single record per CDR3 protein comes from TCRdb applying MiXCR to the reads. The sample shows approximately 300,000 distinct CDR3 sequences, under 60% of them seen only once. V and J are TRBV20-1 and TRBJ1-2; D may be TRBD1 (5 bases). This TCR derives from a human donor with aplastic anemia. Sequencing was performed on sorted CD4+, CD8+, or CD8+CD57+ T cells (not recorded which) from PBMCs. CDR3: CSPLEGTNYGYTF. The CDR3 DNA reads as TGCAGTCCCCTTGAGGGGACTAACTATGGCTACACCTTC.